These 13 T cell receptor beta chains were sequenced from one sample in a study of blood T cell repertoires in COVID-19 (dated by TCRdb to about 2020). Libraries were constructed by the immunoSEQ multiplex PCR assay. TCRdb limited this immuneACCESS table to in-frame rearrangements with V and J called. A share of clones is missing; checked studies link under half to unresolved V genes, and the rest is unexplained. This sample is represented by about 410,000 clones; about 89% of them were singletons. Clones ranked in the top ten supply under 2% of the sample. The sample was peripheral blood. All receptors derive from a woman aged 40-49 years with COVID-19, enrolled during active disease.

The CDR3 region is CASSRGTGQETQYF. CDR3 DNA: TGTGCCAGTAGTAGGGGGACAGGACAAGAGACCCAGTACTTC. V and J are TRBV19 and TRBJ2-5, with 8 bases fitting TRBD1. Germline values: CDR1 LNHDA, CDR2 SQIVND (reference sequence). Trimming removed 4 bases from V and 2 bases from J; junction bases left unmatched: 3. The CDR3 extends over 14 amino acids.

V gene TRBV15 combines with J gene TRBJ1-2, with TRBD1 matching 10 bases. CDR3 length: 16 amino acids. Germline CDR1 LNHNV, CDR2 YYDKDF (reference sequence). Unmatched junction bases numbered 9, after V lost 0 bases and J lost 8 bases. The CDR3 loop reads CATSRDFLTGGGGYTF. The CDR3, as DNA: TGTGCCACCAGCAGAGATTTCTTGACAGGGGGCGGAGGCTACACCTTC.

The chain is built from TRBV5-1 and TRBJ1-2; the match to TRBD1 covers 9 bases. Germline CDR1 reads SGHRS; CDR2 reads YFSETQ. V lost 4 bases to trimming and J lost 0 bases; unmatched junction nucleotides: 4. This CDR3 is built from 15 residues. CDR3 protein: CASSRGQGTNYGYTF. The CDR3 DNA reads TGCGCCAGCAGCAGGGGACAGGGTACTAACTATGGCTACACCTTC.

V usage is TRBV4-1 and J usage is TRBJ2-2; D is undetermined. Trimming stripped 0 bases from V and 4 bases from J, with 9 bases between. This CDR3 has 15 amino acids. CDR1 and CDR2 (germline): MGHRA, YSYEKL. CDR3 amino acids: CASSQDWARTGELFF. CDR3 DNA sequence: TGCGCCAGCAGCCAAGATTGGGCCCGCACCGGGGAGCTGTTTTTT.

The genes are TRBV5-1 and TRBJ2-5; the D is unclear. Between the trimmed V and J ends, which lost 0 bases and 2 bases, there was a span of 14 bases. The CDR3 has 16 amino acids. CDR1 and CDR2 (germline): SGHRS, YFSETQ. The CDR3 DNA is TGCGCCAGCAGCTTGGAGCCCCCTCCGAGTCAAGAGACCCAGTACTTC. Translated, it gives CASSLEPPPSQETQYF.

This chain connects TRBV5-6 to TRBJ2-1, with 10 bases matching TRBD2. The V gene's germline CDR1 is SGHDT and CDR2 YYEEEE. V dropped 4 bases and J dropped 9; count of bases not matched to a gene: 16. The CDR3 loop spans 17 amino acids. CDR3 amino acids: CASSLPRLAGESGEQFF. DNA for the CDR3: TGTGCCAGCAGCCTCCCCCGGCTAGCGGGAGAGAGTGGTGAGCAGTTCTTC.

This chain joins TRBV2 and TRBJ2-5, with 9 bases fitting TRBD2. The CDR3 runs 17 residues. With V trimmed by 0 bases and J by 6 bases, 11 bases remained unmatched. Germline V lookup: CDR1 SNHLY, CDR2 FYNNEI. CDR3 sequence reads: CASSEALLAGRGKTQYF. The CDR3 DNA sequence: TGTGCCAGCAGTGAAGCGCTCCTAGCGGGGAGGGGAAAGACCCAGTACTTC.

This chain links TRBV6-2 or TRBV6-3 with TRBJ2-1; D is undetermined. Trimming took 2 bases from V and 6 from J, leaving 8 bases between them. Germline-derived CDR1 and CDR2 are MNHEY and SVGEGT. This CDR3 region has 13 residues. The CDR3 DNA sequence: TGTGCCAGCAGTTACGGGCACGGCAATGAGCAGTTCTTC. This gives the protein CASSYGHGNEQFF.

The V gene is TRBV2, the J gene TRBJ2-1, with D possibly being TRBD1 (7 bases). Trimming removed 6 bases from V and 1 base from J, with 13 bases in between. The CDR3 spans 15 residues. Germline-derived CDR1 and CDR2 are SNHLY and FYNNEI. The CDR3 DNA is TGTGCCAGCAGCAGGGGGGCAGGGTCCTACAATGAGCAGTTCTTC. Translation: CASSRGAGSYNEQFF.

Remarks on this clone: The same CDR3 also results from other DNA sequences found in this sample. V is TRBV7-2 and J is TRBJ2-7; D call uncertain. V was clipped by 3 bases and J by 3 bases, with 6 bases between them. From germline, CDR1 is SGHTA and CDR2 FQGNSA. CDR3 size: 12 residues. The CDR3 DNA reads TGTGCCAGCAGCTTTCGAGGCTACGAGCAGTACTTC. Translating gives CASSFRGYEQYF.

This chain joins TRBV11-3 and TRBJ2-1, with TRBD2 matching 12 bases. Trimming took 3 bases from V and 10 from J; bases not matched to a gene: 7. Germline V CDR1 and CDR2: SGHNT, YENEEA. The CDR3 is 15 residues long. Here the CDR3 reads CASSFSGTSGSEQFF. In DNA, the CDR3 is TGTGCCAGCAGCTTTTCCGGGACTAGCGGGTCCGAGCAGTTCTTC.

The rearrangement uses TRBV3-1 (or the pseudogene TRBV3-2) and TRBJ1-1, with a tentative D call TRBD1 (6 bases). The V and J ends lost 4 bases and 6 bases respectively, with 15 bases between them. CDR1 LGHDT and CDR2 YNNKEL come from the germline V gene (reference sequence). The CDR3 has 14 residues. CDR3 sequence (DNA): TGTGCCAGCAGCCTCAGTACAGGGAAGGCTGAAGCTTTCTTT. Translated, it gives CASSLSTGKAEAFF.

V and J are TRBV28 and TRBJ2-1, with D possibly being TRBD2 (6 bases). Trimming took 3 bases from V and 4 from J, leaving 13 bases between them. There are 15 residues in the CDR3. Per germline, CDR1 MDHEN and CDR2 SYDVKM. CDR3 amino acids: CASSFPGTSYNEQFF. CDR3 sequence (DNA): TGTGCCAGCAGTTTCCCTGGGACTTCTTACAATGAGCAGTTCTTC. Based on the CDR3 plus reference TRBV28 and TRBJ2-1, the full variable domain is DVKVTQSSRYLVKRTGEKVFLECVQDMDHENMFWYRQDPGLGLRLIYFSYDVKMKEKGDIPEGYSVSREKKERFSLILESASTNQTSMYLCASSFPGTSYNEQFFGPGTRLTVL.